This T cell receptor (beta chain) was recovered during a study of blood T cell repertoires in COVID-19. Overall study context: The United States, Italy and Spain provided the acute and convalescent COVID-19 samples. PBMCs, B-cell-depleted T cells, or T cells provided the cDNA or gDNA that made up the material.

The CDR3 is made up of 15 amino acids. V lost 4 bases and J 4 bases, leaving 13 bases between the germline ends. Germline V CDR1 and CDR2: MGHDK, SYGVNS. Original handling: Amplified reference gene primers provided the basis for estimating nucleated cell counts. Sequencing used immunoSEQ multiplex PCR; TCRdb keeps in-frame clones, though not all of them. The DNA was the basis for D and trimming; V, J and clone size are from that table. The sample yields around 220,000 clones, about 86% seen once. Sequencing was done on a sample of peripheral blood. J is TRBJ2-2 and V is TRBV25-1, with D perhaps TRBD2 (6 bases). This receptor was obtained from a man in his late teens or twenties with active or convalescent COVID-19. This CDR3 reads CASSGGGPITGELFF. The CDR3 DNA reads TGTGCCAGCAGTGGGGGAGGTCCCATCACCGGGGAGCTGTTTTTT.